This TCR beta chain was identified during a study of cytomegalovirus exposure and HLA in healthy donors. Study-level information: The 90 to 150 validation repertoires and the roughly 700 first-cohort repertoires shared a platform, a later analysis reported. Whole-study findings and limits: Cytomegalovirus-associated TCR beta chains were listed, numbering some 150.

The CDR3 has 14 residues. Germline V gene sequence: CDR1 MNHEY, CDR2 SVGAGI. V was pared by 6 bases and J by 4 bases, with 5 bases of the junction left unmatched. In regard to this clone: The antigen remains undetermined.

Data came from immunoSEQ multiplex PCR; TCRdb stores just in-frame clones and leaves some out. Found here are 110,000 to 150,000 clones, roughly 93% of them singletons; the top ten hold 1.5% to 2%. The sequenced material came from PBMCs. This clonotype originated in a man between 18 and 29 years old in good health and CMV-seropositive. This chain joins TRBV6-5 and TRBJ2-2, with TRBD2 identical over 7 bases. The CDR3 nucleotides read TGTGCCAGCAGCTGGGGCGGGAGCACCGGGGAGCTGTTTTTT. Its translation: CASSWGGSTGELFF.